The text below deals with one TCR beta chain. V lost 2 bases, J lost 1 base, and 5 bases lay in between. This CDR3 region has 13 residues. Germline V lookup: CDR1 SGHVS, CDR2 FNYEAQ. These data belong to a study of technical replicates of blood from a few donors. Sequencing used immunoSEQ multiplex PCR; TCRdb keeps in-frame clones, though not all of them. Of roughly 73,000 clones listed, approximately 93% are singletons. The TCR was taken from a human donor in good health. The sample taken for sequencing was T cells isolated from PBMCs. The J gene is TRBJ1-1, the V gene TRBV7-6; D uncertain. CDR3 in amino acids: CASSLSGNTEAFF. The CDR3 region has the DNA TGTGCCAGCAGCTTATCAGGGAACACTGAAGCTTTCTTT.